These 31 T cell receptor beta chains were all obtained from the same sample, sequenced in a study of blood T cell repertoires in COVID-19. The protocol was immunoSEQ multiplex PCR, while the TCRdb copy is restricted to in-frame clones and leaves out a portion. The sample includes about 76,000 clones, roughly 81% of them seen just once. The material sequenced was peripheral blood. These receptors were collected from a man aged 55 to 70 with COVID-19, enrolled during active disease.

The chain joins TRBV4-2 to TRBJ2-3, with 9 bases aligning to TRBD2. Germline values: CDR1 LGHNA, CDR2 YNFKEQ. The CDR3 loop spans 15 amino acids. After removal of 7 bases from V and 5 bases from J, the junction contained 10 bases not matched to a gene. The CDR3 sequence: CASTSSGSGIDTQYF. Here the CDR3 DNA reads TGTGCCAGCACTAGTAGCGGGAGTGGGATAGATACGCAGTATTTT.

The chain employs TRBV27 and TRBJ2-7; 7 positions match TRBD2. The germline gives CDR1 MNHEY, CDR2 SMNVEV (reference sequence). Losses at the gene ends were 5 bases for V and 3 bases for J; bases not matched to a gene: 13. The CDR3 runs 16 residues. CDR3 residues: CASSTALRGDHYEQYF. In DNA form, the CDR3 reads TGTGCCAGCAGTACTGCCCTCCGGGGGGATCACTACGAGCAGTACTTC.

This sequence joins TRBV11-2 and TRBJ2-1; 8 bases are a match to TRBD2. In germline, CDR1 is SGHAT, CDR2 FQNNGV. The CDR3 is made up of 18 amino acids. With 5 bases clipped from V and 0 bases from J, the junction kept 12 bases outside the gene matches. Here the CDR3 reads CASSPLHQLAVSYNEQFF. The CDR3 bases are TGTGCCAGCAGCCCACTCCACCAACTAGCGGTCTCCTACAATGAGCAGTTCTTC.

This clone was picked up one time. This chain connects TRBV12-3 or TRBV12-4 to TRBJ2-3; no definite D call. This CDR3 comprises 13 residues. The V end was cut by 7 bases, the J end by 2 bases, with 10 bases between. The CDR3 DNA is TGTGCCAGCACCCCTCGTGTCACAGATACGCAGTATTTT. Translation: CASTPRVTDTQYF.

The CDR3: CASNRGQLNQETQYF. The CDR3 DNA reads TGTGCCAGCAACCGGGGACAGCTAAACCAAGAGACCCAGTACTTC. The gene calls are TRBV28 and TRBJ2-5; 7 bases align to TRBD1. This CDR3 spans 15 amino acids. In germline, CDR1 is MDHEN, CDR2 SYDVKM. V shed 7 bases and J 0 bases; nucleotides not matched to a gene: 8.

The V call is TRBV10-2, the J call TRBJ2-5, with TRBD1 identical over 7 bases. V lost 3 bases to trimming and J lost 3 bases; unmatched junction nucleotides: 4. The CDR3 extends over 14 amino acids. CDR1 and CDR2 from the germline V gene are WSHSY and SAAADI. The CDR3 sequence is CASSDSGTEETQYF. DNA of the CDR3: TGCGCCAGCAGTGACTCCGGGACAGAAGAGACCCAGTACTTC.

The chain employs TRBV6-5 and TRBJ2-3, with 8 bases that match TRBD2. The CDR3 is 12 amino acids. Germline CDR1 MNHEY, CDR2 SVGAGI. Trimming removed 6 bases from V and 12 bases from J; junction bases left unmatched: 8. CDR3 amino acids: CASRTSGLGQYF. CDR3 nucleotides: TGTGCCAGCAGAACGTCGGGACTAGGCCAGTATTTT.

The chain combines TRBV4-2 with TRBJ2-2; TRBD2 matches at 8 bases. The CDR3 spans 15 residues. V trimming: 4 bases; J trimming: 7 bases; junction bases outside the gene matches: 8. The germline V gene has CDR1 LGHNA and CDR2 YNFKEQ. The CDR3 DNA reads TGTGCCAGCAGCCTCGCGACTAGCGATGGCGGGGAGCTGTTTTTT. Protein product: CASSLATSDGGELFF.

This chain uses TRBV6-1 with TRBJ1-6; D is unclear. This CDR3 comprises 13 residues. The germline V and J ends were trimmed by 2 bases and 7 bases, with 6 bases remaining between them. CDR1 and CDR2 from the germline V gene are MNHNS and SASEGT. The CDR3 DNA reads TGTGCCAGCAGTGAAACAGAAAATTCACCCCTCCACTTT. As protein: CASSETENSPLHF.

This chain connects TRBV6-5 to TRBJ1-4; D gene unclear. Germline V gene sequence: CDR1 MNHEY, CDR2 SVGAGI. V was shortened by 2 bases and J by 0 bases, with 7 bases between the two germline ends. The CDR3 is 15 amino acids. This CDR3 is CASSYRSATNEKLFF. Here the CDR3 DNA reads TGTGCCAGCAGTTACAGGAGTGCAACTAATGAAAAACTGTTTTTT.

CDR3 region: CASSPPDGSLTGELFF. CDR3 DNA sequence: TGTGCCAGCAGCCCCCCCGACGGGAGTTTGACCGGGGAGCTGTTTTTT. The chain recombines TRBV7-9 with TRBJ2-2, with a tentative D call TRBD2 (6 bases). V lost 5 bases, J lost 5 bases, and 18 bases lay in between. The CDR3 runs to 16 residues. Germline V gene lookup returns CDR1 SEHNR and CDR2 FQNEAQ (reference sequence).

The genes are TRBV7-3 and TRBJ2-3; 7 bases are shared with TRBD1. The germline CDR1 and CDR2 sequences are SGHTA and FQGTGA. V gave up 5 bases and J gave up 8 bases; unmatched junction bases: 16. The CDR3 consists of 16 residues. CDR3: CASSPQGYGAVATQYF. The CDR3 region has the DNA TGTGCCAGCAGCCCACAGGGGTATGGGGCTGTAGCTACGCAGTATTTT.

This clone was observed a handful of times. The same CDR3 is also encoded by other DNA sequences in this sample. CDR3 amino acids: CSALRGETQYF. The CDR3, as DNA: TGCAGTGCTTTACGGGGAGAGACCCAGTACTTC. This sequence joins TRBV20-1 and TRBJ2-5; perhaps TRBD2 as D (5 bases). This CDR3 is 11 amino acids long. V dropped 5 bases and J dropped 4 bases, with 8 bases sitting between them. Germline CDR1 and CDR2: DFQATT and SNEGSKA (reference sequence).

The chain recombines TRBV3-1 (or the pseudogene TRBV3-2) with TRBJ1-2, with TRBD1 matching 8 bases. CDR3 length: 14 residues. The junction had 3 bases not matched to a gene; V was cut back by 2 bases and J by 4 bases. Germline V CDR1 and CDR2: LGHDT, YNNKEL (reference sequence). The CDR3 protein is CASSQQGAVYGYTF. CDR3 bases: TGTGCCAGCAGCCAACAGGGGGCGGTCTATGGCTACACCTTC.

The V and J genes are TRBV6-1 and TRBJ1-2; 8 positions match TRBD1. CDR1 is MNHNS and CDR2 is SASEGT in the germline V gene. V gave up 0 bases and J gave up 4 bases; unmatched junction bases: 7. This CDR3 spans 16 amino acids. The DNA for the CDR3 is TGTGCCAGCAGTGAAGCGGGGCAGGGGGCGCGCTATGGCTACACCTTC. This gives the protein CASSEAGQGARYGYTF.

The V gene is TRBV28, the J gene TRBJ1-2; D unresolved. V lost 4 bases and J 1 base, leaving 7 bases between the germline ends. This CDR3 region has 13 residues. Germline-derived CDR1 and CDR2 are MDHEN and SYDVKM. The CDR3 is CASSSGSNYGYTF. The CDR3 region has the DNA TGTGCCAGCAGTTCCGGTAGTAACTATGGCTACACCTTC.

The gene calls are TRBV2 and TRBJ1-2; D may be TRBD1 (6 bases). V was trimmed by 1 base and J by 8 bases, leaving 11 bases between them. The CDR3 contains 13 residues. The germline V gene has CDR1 SNHLY and CDR2 FYNNEI. The CDR3 spells CASSEEQGMGYTF. The CDR3 DNA sequence: TGTGCCAGCAGTGAAGAACAGGGAATGGGCTACACCTTC. Using reference TRBV2 and TRBJ1-2 for the parts outside the CDR3, the full variable domain is EPEVTQTPSHQVTQMGQEVILRCVPISNHLYFYWYRQILGQKVEFLVSFYNNEISEKSEIFDDQFSVERPDGSNFTLKIRSTKLEDSAMYFCASSEEQGMGYTFGSGTRLTVV.

This clone was seen once. This rearrangement joins TRBV18 to TRBJ1-2; D unresolved. There are 12 residues in the CDR3. Germline assignment: CDR1 KGHSH and CDR2 LQKENI. V dropped 6 bases and J dropped 7 bases, with 12 bases sitting between them. CDR3: CASSQAITGYTF. The DNA for the CDR3 is TGTGCCAGCTCTCAGGCGATTACTGGCTACACCTTC. The full variable domain, with the rest looked up from reference TRBV18 and TRBJ1-2, is NAGVMQNPRHLVRRRGQEARLRCSPMKGHSHVYWYRQLPEEGLKFMVYLQKENIIDESGMPKERFSAEFPKEGPSILRIQQVVRGDSAAYFCASSQAITGYTFGSGTRLTVV.

In this sample, this clone turned up a few times. V and J are TRBV18 and TRBJ2-2; tentative D call: TRBD2 (5 bases). The CDR3 covers 13 residues. Germline V CDR1 and CDR2: KGHSH, LQKENI. V gave up 3 bases and J gave up 6 bases, with 8 bases separating them. The CDR3 is CASSPAGAGELFF. CDR3 coding DNA: TGTGCCAGCTCACCCGCGGGCGCCGGGGAGCTGTTTTTT.

The chain employs TRBV19 and TRBJ2-7; tentative D call: TRBD2 (5 bases). Trimming stripped 3 bases from V and 7 bases from J, with 13 bases between. The germline V gene encodes CDR1 LNHDA and CDR2 SQIVND (reference sequence). This CDR3 is 13 amino acids long. Here the CDR3 DNA reads TGTGCCAGTAGTATCGGGAAAAAGCTTGAGCAGTACTTC. It specifies CASSIGKKLEQYF.

This chain connects TRBV2 to TRBJ2-7; 10 nucleotides match TRBD2. V lost 8 bases to trimming and J lost 1 base; unmatched junction nucleotides: 5. In germline, CDR1 is SNHLY, CDR2 FYNNEI. CDR3 length equals 14 residues. The DNA for the CDR3 is TGTGCCAGCTCTAAGCGGGAGGGATCCTACGAGCAGTACTTC. This translates into CASSKREGSYEQYF.

This clone was observed a handful of times. The CDR3 DNA reads TGCAGCGTTTACGTTGGACAGGGGATAACAAGGGCTGAAGCTTTCTTT. Encoded protein: CSVYVGQGITRAEAFF. The chain uses TRBV29-1 and TRBJ1-1; 9 nucleotides agree with TRBD1. J gave up 6 bases and V 5 bases, and 16 bases lay outside the gene matches. Germline V gene data show CDR1 as SQVTM and CDR2 as ANQGSEA. The CDR3 contains 16 residues.

This chain connects TRBV19 to TRBJ2-1; a weak D match, TRBD2 (6 bases). V was cut by 5 bases and J by 3 bases, with 17 bases left in between. CDR1 is LNHDA, CDR2 SQIVND, per germline (reference sequence). The CDR3 has 16 residues. This CDR3 reads CASSLNGGTIYNEQFF. The DNA of the CDR3 is TGTGCCAGTAGTCTCAATGGGGGGACCATCTACAATGAGCAGTTCTTC.

The V gene is TRBV5-1, the J gene TRBJ1-2, with D possibly being TRBD1 (6 bases). Germline CDR1 is SGHRS and CDR2 is YFSETQ. The CDR3 sequence is 13 residues long. V gave up 5 bases and J gave up 0 bases, with 8 bases separating them. The CDR3 here is CASRGAANYGYTF. As DNA, the CDR3 is TGCGCCAGCAGGGGGGCCGCTAACTATGGCTACACCTTC.

The chain links TRBV19 to TRBJ1-1; D remains ambiguous. Trimming took 1 base from V and 2 from J, leaving 11 bases between them. Germline values: CDR1 LNHDA, CDR2 SQIVND (reference sequence). The CDR3 totals 15 residues. CDR3 region: CASSIGQAGNTEAFF. The CDR3, as DNA: TGTGCCAGTAGTATAGGTCAGGCCGGAAACACTGAAGCTTTCTTT.

V usage is TRBV7-9 and J usage is TRBJ1-2, with no clear D. V was trimmed by 4 bases and J by 2 bases, leaving 5 bases between them. CDR3 length: 12 residues. Looked up from germline, CDR1 is SEHNR and CDR2 is FQNEAQ (reference sequence). In nucleotides, the CDR3 is TGTGCCAGCAGCTCCGAGAACTATGGCTACACCTTC. It translates to CASSSENYGYTF.

The chain uses TRBV14 and TRBJ2-4, with a possible D match to TRBD2 (5 bases). This CDR3 is built from 15 residues. V was trimmed by 4 bases and J by 1 base, leaving 11 bases between them. The germline gives CDR1 SGHDN, CDR2 FVKESK. Here the CDR3 reads CASSPLGVAKNIQYF. The CDR3 coding sequence is TGTGCCAGCAGCCCTCTCGGGGTGGCCAAAAACATTCAGTACTTC.

V and J are TRBV24-1 and TRBJ1-2; 9 bases match TRBD1. Trimming at V came to 3 bases and at J to 4 bases, leaving 8 bases not matched to a gene. The CDR3 has 16 amino acids. Germline V gene data show CDR1 as KGHDR and CDR2 as SFDVKD. The CDR3 sequence: CATSDHKTGGIYGYTF. The CDR3 DNA follows: TGTGCCACCAGTGATCATAAGACAGGGGGTATCTATGGCTACACCTTC.

V gene TRBV11-3 combines with J gene TRBJ1-2; no clear D gene. The CDR3 sequence is 13 residues long. Looked up from germline, CDR1 is SGHNT and CDR2 is YENEEA. V lost 1 base, J lost 6 bases, and 9 bases lay in between. CDR3 DNA: TGTGCCAGCAGCTTAGGGATGGAGAATGGCTACACCTTC. Protein product: CASSLGMENGYTF.

V gene TRBV7-9 combines with J gene TRBJ2-5; D perhaps matches TRBD2 (5 bases). The CDR3 length is 16 residues. V lost 0 bases, J lost 2 bases, and 13 bases lay in between. Per germline, CDR1 SEHNR and CDR2 FQNEAQ (reference sequence). The CDR3 DNA is TGTGCCAGCAGCTTAGCCGTTGGACTCTCACAAGAGACCCAGTACTTC. As protein: CASSLAVGLSQETQYF.

CDR3 in amino acids: CASSRDRDEKLFF. The CDR3 nucleotides are TGTGCCAGCAGCCGGGACAGGGATGAAAAACTGTTTTTT. The chain links TRBV11-2 to TRBJ1-4, with 9 bases that match TRBD1. This CDR3 region has 13 residues. The ends lost 5 bases at V and 6 bases at J; junction bases unmatched: 1. Germline CDR1 SGHAT, CDR2 FQNNGV.